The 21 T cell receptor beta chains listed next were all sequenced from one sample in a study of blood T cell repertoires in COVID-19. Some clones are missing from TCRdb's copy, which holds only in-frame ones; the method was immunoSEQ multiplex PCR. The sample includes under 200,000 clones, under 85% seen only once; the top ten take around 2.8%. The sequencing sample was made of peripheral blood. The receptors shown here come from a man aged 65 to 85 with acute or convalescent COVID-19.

In nucleotides, the CDR3 is TGTGCCAGTAGTATGAGACTAGCGGGAGGGCCTAACGAGCAGTACTTC. Translation: CASSMRLAGGPNEQYF. V and J are TRBV19 and TRBJ2-7; TRBD2 agrees at 14 bases. The length of the CDR3 is 16 residues. V lost 3 bases to trimming and J lost 5 bases; unmatched junction nucleotides: 6. Germline CDR1 and CDR2: LNHDA and SQIVND (reference sequence).

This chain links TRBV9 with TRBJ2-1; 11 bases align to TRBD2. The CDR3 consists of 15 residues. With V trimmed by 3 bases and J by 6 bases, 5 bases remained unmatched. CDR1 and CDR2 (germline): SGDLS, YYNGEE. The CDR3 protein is CASSATSGVFNEQFF. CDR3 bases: TGTGCCAGCAGCGCGACTAGCGGGGTATTCAATGAGCAGTTCTTC.

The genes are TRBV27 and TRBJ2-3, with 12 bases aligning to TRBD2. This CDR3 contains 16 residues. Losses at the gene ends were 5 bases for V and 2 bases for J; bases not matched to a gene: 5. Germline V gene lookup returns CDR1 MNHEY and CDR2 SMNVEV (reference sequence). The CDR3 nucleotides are TGTGCCAGCAGTCCGCTAGCGGGGGGGTTCACAGATACGCAGTATTTT. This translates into CASSPLAGGFTDTQYF.

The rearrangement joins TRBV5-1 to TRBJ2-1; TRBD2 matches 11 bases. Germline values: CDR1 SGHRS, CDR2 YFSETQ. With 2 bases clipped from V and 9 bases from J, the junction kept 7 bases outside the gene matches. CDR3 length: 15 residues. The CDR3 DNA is TGCGCCAGCAGCTTCTCACTAGCGGGAGCAGGTGAGCAGTTCTTC. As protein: CASSFSLAGAGEQFF.

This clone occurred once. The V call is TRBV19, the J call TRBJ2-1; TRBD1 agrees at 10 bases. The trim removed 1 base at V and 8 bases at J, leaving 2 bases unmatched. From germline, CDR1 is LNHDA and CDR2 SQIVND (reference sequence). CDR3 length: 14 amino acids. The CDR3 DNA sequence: TGTGCCAGTAGTATAGGACAGGGGGCCTATGAGCAGTTCTTC. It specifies CASSIGQGAYEQFF.

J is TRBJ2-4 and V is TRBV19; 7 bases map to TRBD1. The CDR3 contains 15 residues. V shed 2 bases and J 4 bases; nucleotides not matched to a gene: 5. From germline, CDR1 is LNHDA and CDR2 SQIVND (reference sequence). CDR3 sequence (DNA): TGTGCCAGTAGTATAATAGAGACAGGGAAAAACATTCAGTACTTC. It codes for CASSIIETGKNIQYF. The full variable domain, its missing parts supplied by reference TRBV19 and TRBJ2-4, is DGGITQSPKYLFRKEGQNVTLSCEQNLNHDAMYWYRQDPGQGLRLIYYSQIVNDFQKGDIAEGYSVSREKKESFPLTVTSAQKNPTAFYLCASSIIETGKNIQYFGAGTRLSVL.

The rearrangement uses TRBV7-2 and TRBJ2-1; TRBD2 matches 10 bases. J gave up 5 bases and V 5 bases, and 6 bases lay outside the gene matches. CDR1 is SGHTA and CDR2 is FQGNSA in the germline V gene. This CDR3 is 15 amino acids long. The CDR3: CASSRSGRWNNEQFF. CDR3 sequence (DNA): TGTGCCAGCAGCCGTAGCGGGAGGTGGAACAATGAGCAGTTCTTC.

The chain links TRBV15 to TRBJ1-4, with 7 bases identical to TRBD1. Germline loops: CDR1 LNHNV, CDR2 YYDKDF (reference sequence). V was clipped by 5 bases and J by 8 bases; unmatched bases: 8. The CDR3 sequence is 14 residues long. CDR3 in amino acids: CATSVRTGGEKLFF. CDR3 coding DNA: TGTGCCACCAGCGTAAGGACAGGAGGGGAAAAACTGTTTTTT.

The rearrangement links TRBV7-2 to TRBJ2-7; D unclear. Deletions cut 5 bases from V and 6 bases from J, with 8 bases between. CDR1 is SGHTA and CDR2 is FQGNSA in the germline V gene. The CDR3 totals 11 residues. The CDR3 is CASSQLSEQYF. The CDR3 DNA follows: TGTGCCAGCAGCCAACTTAGCGAGCAGTACTTC.

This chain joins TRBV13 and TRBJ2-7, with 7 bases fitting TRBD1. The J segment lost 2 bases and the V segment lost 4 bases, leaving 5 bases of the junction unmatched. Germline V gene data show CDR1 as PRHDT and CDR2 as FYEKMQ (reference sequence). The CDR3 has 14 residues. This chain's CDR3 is CASSSPGQPYEQYF. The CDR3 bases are TGTGCCAGCAGCTCTCCGGGACAGCCCTACGAGCAGTACTTC.

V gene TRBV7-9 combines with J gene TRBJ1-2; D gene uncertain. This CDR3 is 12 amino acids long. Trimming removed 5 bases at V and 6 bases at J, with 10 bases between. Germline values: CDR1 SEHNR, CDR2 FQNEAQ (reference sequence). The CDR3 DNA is TGTGCCAGCAGCCCCGGTCGTGATGGCTACACCTTC. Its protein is CASSPGRDGYTF. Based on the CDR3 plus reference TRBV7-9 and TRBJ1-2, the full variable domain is DTGVSQNPRHKITKRGQNVTFRCDPISEHNRLYWYRQTLGQGPEFLTYFQNEAQLEKSRLLSDRFSAERPKGSFSTLEIQRTEQGDSAMYLCASSPGRDGYTFGSGTRLTVV.

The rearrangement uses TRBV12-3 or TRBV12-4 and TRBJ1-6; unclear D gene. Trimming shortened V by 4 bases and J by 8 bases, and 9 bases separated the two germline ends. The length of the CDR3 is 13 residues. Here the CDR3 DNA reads TGTGCCAGCAGTTACCTCCGCGATTCACCCCTCCACTTT. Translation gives CASSYLRDSPLHF.

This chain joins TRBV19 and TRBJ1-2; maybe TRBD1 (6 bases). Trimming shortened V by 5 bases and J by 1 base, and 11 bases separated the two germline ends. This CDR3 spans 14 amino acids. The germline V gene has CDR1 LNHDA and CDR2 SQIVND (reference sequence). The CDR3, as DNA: TGTGCCAGTAGTCCACAGGGATTTAACTATGGCTACACCTTC. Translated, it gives CASSPQGFNYGYTF.

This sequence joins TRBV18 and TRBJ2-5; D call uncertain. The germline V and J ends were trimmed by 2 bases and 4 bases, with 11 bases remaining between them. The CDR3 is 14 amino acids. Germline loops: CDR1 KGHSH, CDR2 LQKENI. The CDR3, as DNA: TGTGCCAGCTCACCAAGTAATAGTAGAGAGACCCAGTACTTC. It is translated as CASSPSNSRETQYF.

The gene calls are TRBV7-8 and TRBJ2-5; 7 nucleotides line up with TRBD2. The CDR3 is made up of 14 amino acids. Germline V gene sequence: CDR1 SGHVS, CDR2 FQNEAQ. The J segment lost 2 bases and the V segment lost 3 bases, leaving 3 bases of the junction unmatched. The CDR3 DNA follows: TGTGCCAGCAGCTTTCAACTAGCGCAAGAGACCCAGTACTTC. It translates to CASSFQLAQETQYF.

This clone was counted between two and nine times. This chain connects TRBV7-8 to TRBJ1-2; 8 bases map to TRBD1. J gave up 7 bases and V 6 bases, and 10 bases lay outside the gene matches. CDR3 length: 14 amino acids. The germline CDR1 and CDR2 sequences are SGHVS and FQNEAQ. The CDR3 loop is CASRSTGEFGGYTF. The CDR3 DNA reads TGTGCCAGCAGGTCGACAGGGGAATTTGGTGGCTACACCTTC.

The CDR3 sequence is CASSPMGQGVTGELFF. DNA of the CDR3: TGTGCCAGCAGCCCTATGGGACAGGGGGTCACCGGGGAGCTGTTTTTT. The rearrangement links TRBV14 to TRBJ2-2, with 11 bases matching TRBD1. After removal of 4 bases from V and 4 bases from J, the junction contained 5 bases not matched to a gene. The CDR3 loop spans 16 amino acids. The germline V gene encodes CDR1 SGHDN and CDR2 FVKESK.

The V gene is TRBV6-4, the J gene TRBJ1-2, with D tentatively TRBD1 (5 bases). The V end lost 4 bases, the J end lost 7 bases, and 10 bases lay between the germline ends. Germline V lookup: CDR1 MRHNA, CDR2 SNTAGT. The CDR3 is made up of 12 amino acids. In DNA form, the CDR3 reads TGTGCCAGCAGTGTTCAGGGAGGTGGCTACACCTTC. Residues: CASSVQGGGYTF.

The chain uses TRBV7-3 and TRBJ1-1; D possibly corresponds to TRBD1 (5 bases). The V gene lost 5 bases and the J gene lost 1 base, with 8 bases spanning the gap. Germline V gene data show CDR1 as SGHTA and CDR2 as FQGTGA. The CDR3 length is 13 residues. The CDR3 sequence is CASSPQGNTEAFF. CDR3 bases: TGTGCCAGCAGCCCCCAGGGGAACACTGAAGCTTTCTTT.

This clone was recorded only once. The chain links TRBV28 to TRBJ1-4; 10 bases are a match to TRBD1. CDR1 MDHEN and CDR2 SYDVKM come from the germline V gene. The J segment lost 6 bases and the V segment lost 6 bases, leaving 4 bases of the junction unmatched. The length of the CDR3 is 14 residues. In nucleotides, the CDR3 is TGTGCCAGCAGAATGGGACAGGGGTATGAAAAACTGTTTTTT. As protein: CASRMGQGYEKLFF.

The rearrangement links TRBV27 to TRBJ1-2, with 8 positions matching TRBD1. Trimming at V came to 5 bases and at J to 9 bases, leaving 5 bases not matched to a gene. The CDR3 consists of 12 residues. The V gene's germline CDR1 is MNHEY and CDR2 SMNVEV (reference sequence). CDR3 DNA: TGTGCCAGCAGTCCAGACAGGGGCAGCTACACCTTC. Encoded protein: CASSPDRGSYTF.